This T cell receptor beta chain emerged from a study of blood T cells in healthy people across ages. General study results and limits: Both higher diversity and more naive CD4+ cells marked long-lived donors when set against aged donors. A strong correlation was seen between TCR beta diversity and naive T cell percentage. A roughly linear age-dependent decrease characterized TCR beta diversity per million T cells.

For this clonotype: The antigen is undetermined.

The V end lost 4 bases, the J end lost 2 bases, and 16 bases lay between the germline ends. This CDR3 has 15 amino acids. CDR1 is SGHTS, CDR2 YDEGEE, per germline. Next came a second PCR, run for about 6 to 12 cycles, which used a sample-barcoded 5' primer along with a J-beta primer mix. TCRdb independently ran MiXCR on the 5' RACE reads; one entry per CDR3 protein. The table has approximately 1.5 million distinct CDR3 sequences, 30% to 35% seen once; the top ten hold about 11%. The sample comprised blood. The chain carries TRBV5-8 and TRBJ2-7; D gene uncertain. The receptor comes from a young woman in good health. In DNA form, the CDR3 reads TGTGCCAGCAGCCCGCCCCCTTTGGATGCCTACGAGCAGTACTTC. Translating it yields CASSPPPLDAYEQYF.